A single sample gave rise to the 28 T cell receptor beta chains below, sequenced in a study of T-cell memory formation after mild COVID-19. Via MiXCR, TCRdb re-called the 5' RACE reads, giving one row per CDR3 protein. Of 85,000 to 130,000 distinct CDR3 sequences in the sample, 8.5% to 14% are singletons; the top ten hold roughly 40%. What was sequenced was PBMCs or a T cell subset sorted from them (not recorded which). These receptors all come from a man aged 18 to 35 who had mild COVID-19 (a few samples of this study predate the infection). Cell type and time point are not known.

This sequence joins TRBV5-1 and TRBJ1-1; TRBD1 matches 10 bases. The CDR3 covers 15 residues. CDR1 and CDR2 (germline): SGHRS, YFSETQ. J was trimmed by 7 bases and V by 5 bases; bases with no gene match: 11. The CDR3 spells CASRFRGQGMDEAFF. As DNA, the CDR3 is TGCGCCAGCAGGTTCAGGGGACAGGGGATGGATGAAGCTTTCTTT.

The J gene is TRBJ2-7, the V gene TRBV4-1; D uncertain. Trimming stripped 8 bases from V and 5 bases from J, with 13 bases between. Per the germline V gene, CDR1 is MGHRA and CDR2 is YSYEKL. This CDR3 has 12 residues. Written as DNA, the CDR3 is TGCGCCAGCGGCGATGGGGTCCACGAGCAGTACTTC. It yields the protein CASGDGVHEQYF.

V gene TRBV4-2 combines with J gene TRBJ1-4; TRBD1 might be the D (5 bases). Trimming removed 7 bases from V and 8 bases from J, with 20 bases in between. The CDR3 contains 15 residues. In germline, CDR1 is LGHNA, CDR2 YNFKEQ. The CDR3 bases are TGTGCCAGCACCGACCCTGGGGGGGGAGAGGAAAAACTGTTTTTT. Its translation is CASTDPGGGEEKLFF.

The chain uses TRBV15 and TRBJ2-7, with 8 bases identical to TRBD1. CDR1 LNHNV and CDR2 YYDKDF come from the germline V gene (reference sequence). With 1 base clipped from V and 6 bases from J, the junction kept 5 bases outside the gene matches. The CDR3 runs 14 residues. The CDR3 DNA reads TGTGCCACCAGCAGAGGGACAGGGCCGACCGAGCAGTACGTC. The encoded protein is CATSRGTGPTEQYV.

J is TRBJ1-1 and V is TRBV19; 9 nucleotides match TRBD1. Germline loops: CDR1 LNHDA, CDR2 SQIVND (reference sequence). The CDR3 runs 15 residues. Trimming removed 7 bases from V and 2 bases from J; junction bases left unmatched: 8. CDR3 loop: CASTTWDRENTEAFF. CDR3 nucleotide sequence: TGTGCCAGTACGACCTGGGACAGGGAAAACACTGAAGCTTTCTTT. The full variable domain, completed using reference TRBV19 and TRBJ1-1, is DGGITQSPKYLFRKEGQNVTLSCEQNLNHDAMYWYRQDPGQGLRLIYYSQIVNDFQKGDIAEGYSVSREKKESFPLTVTSAQKNPTAFYLCASTTWDRENTEAFFGQGTRLTVV.

A few counts support this clonotype. The gene calls are TRBV6-5 and TRBJ2-7; TRBD2 aligns across 9 bases. V shed 5 bases, J shed 2 bases, and the junction held 4 bases outside the gene matches. The CDR3 has 14 amino acids. CDR1 MNHEY and CDR2 SVGAGI come from the germline V gene. This chain's CDR3 is CASSIAGATYEQYF. The DNA of the CDR3 is TGTGCCAGCAGTATAGCGGGGGCCACCTACGAGCAGTACTTC.

V gene TRBV5-4 combines with J gene TRBJ2-4; possible D gene TRBD2, 6 bases. Trimming left V 4 bases short and J 1 base short, with 9 bases between. Looked up from germline, CDR1 is SGHNT and CDR2 is YYREEE (reference sequence). The CDR3 is 14 amino acids. In nucleotides, the CDR3 is TGTGCCAGCAGCCAGGCGGGGGCCAAAAACATTCAGTACTTC. It yields the protein CASSQAGAKNIQYF.

The chain carries TRBV19 and TRBJ2-1, with 13 bases identical to TRBD2. Trimming at V came to 4 bases and at J to 6 bases, leaving 3 bases not matched to a gene. Germline V gene sequence: CDR1 LNHDA, CDR2 SQIVND (reference sequence). This CDR3 contains 15 residues. DNA for the CDR3: TGTGCCAGTAGTACCGGACTAGCGGGGGTCAATGAGCAGTTCTTC. This codes for CASSTGLAGVNEQFF. Together with reference TRBV19 and TRBJ2-1, the CDR3 gives the full variable domain: DGGITQSPKYLFRKEGQNVTLSCEQNLNHDAMYWYRQDPGQGLRLIYYSQIVNDFQKGDIAEGYSVSREKKESFPLTVTSAQKNPTAFYLCASSTGLAGVNEQFFGPGTRLTVL.

The CDR3 here is CASRERDTLTGELFF. CDR3 DNA: TGCGCCAGCAGGGAACGGGACACCCTCACCGGGGAGCTGTTTTTT. This chain links TRBV4-1 with TRBJ2-2; D may be TRBD1 (6 bases). Trimming removed 6 bases from V and 4 bases from J, with 15 bases in between. The CDR3 totals 15 residues. Germline CDR1 reads MGHRA; CDR2 reads YSYEKL.

This clonotype was seen a few times. This chain connects TRBV4-3 to TRBJ2-3, with D tentatively TRBD2 (5 bases). V lost 4 bases and J 3 bases, leaving 8 bases between the germline ends. The CDR3 length is 13 residues. The germline V gene has CDR1 LGHNA and CDR2 YSLEER. The CDR3 nucleotides are TGCGCCAGCAGCCCCCCGGGGACAGATACGCAGTATTTT. Protein: CASSPPGTDTQYF.

This clonotype was detected only a few times. The gene calls are TRBV4-2 and TRBJ2-4, with D tentatively TRBD2 (5 bases). V was clipped by 0 bases and J by 0 bases, with 9 bases between them. The V gene's germline CDR1 is LGHNA and CDR2 YNFKEQ. This CDR3 is 16 amino acids long. In DNA, the CDR3 is TGTGCCAGCAGCCAAGAAAGCGGAGTAGCCAAAAACATTCAGTACTTC. This codes for CASSQESGVAKNIQYF.

This sequence joins TRBV4-3 and TRBJ1-1, with D perhaps matching TRBD1 (5 bases). Germline V gene data show CDR1 as LGHNA and CDR2 as YSLEER. This CDR3 is 15 amino acids long. Trimming took off 1 base at V and 0 bases at J, with 9 bases between the two ends. The CDR3 sequence is CASSQGQLMNTEAFF. As DNA, the CDR3 is TGCGCCAGCAGCCAAGGACAGTTAATGAACACTGAAGCTTTCTTT.

DNA of the CDR3: TGTGCCATCAGTGCCACAACGAACACTGAAGCTTTCTTT. This encodes CAISATTNTEAFF. The chain employs TRBV10-3 and TRBJ1-1; unclear D gene. Germline values: CDR1 ENHRY, CDR2 SYGVKD. The CDR3 sequence is 13 residues long. The V gene lost 4 bases and the J gene lost 1 base, with 7 bases spanning the gap.

This clonotype turned up a few times. The rearrangement joins TRBV12-3 or TRBV12-4 to TRBJ2-2; no firm D call. V dropped 1 base and J dropped 8 bases, with 14 bases sitting between them. This CDR3 has 15 amino acids. The DNA of the CDR3 is TGTGCCAGCAGTTTAGGGACGGAGTACCGTGGGGAGCTGTTTTTT. Amino acid sequence: CASSLGTEYRGELFF.

This clonotype was detected only once. This chain uses TRBV29-1 with TRBJ2-2; unclear D gene. V was clipped by 4 bases and J by 3 bases, with 3 bases between them. Germline V gene lookup returns CDR1 SQVTM and CDR2 ANQGSEA. The CDR3 spans 11 residues. CDR3 amino acids: CSVADTGELFF. The CDR3 DNA sequence: TGCAGCGTTGCAGACACCGGGGAGCTGTTTTTT.

The V and J genes are TRBV29-1 and TRBJ1-4; D is uncertain. The length of the CDR3 is 12 residues. Germline lookup yields CDR1 SQVTM and CDR2 ANQGSEA. Trimming took 6 bases from V and 8 from J, leaving 13 bases between them. In nucleotides, the CDR3 is TGCAGCGTAGGAGGCCGAGGGGAAAAACTGTTTTTT. It translates to CSVGGRGEKLFF.

This clonotype has just a few counts. This chain joins TRBV20-1 and TRBJ2-2; D is unclear. Trimming took 8 bases from V and 1 from J, leaving 8 bases between them. CDR1 and CDR2 from the germline V gene are DFQATT and SNEGSKA (reference sequence). The CDR3 length is 12 residues. CDR3 DNA sequence: TGCAGTCCTCCAGGGAACACCGGGGAGCTGTTTTTT. It codes for CSPPGNTGELFF.

The chain couples TRBV7-9 to TRBJ2-7; 8 bases are a match to TRBD1. The CDR3 has 14 residues. CDR1 is SEHNR and CDR2 is FQNEAQ in the germline V gene (reference sequence). The V and J ends lost 5 bases and 6 bases, in that order; junction bases with no gene match: 9. The CDR3 loop is CASSPTDRAAEQYV. The CDR3, as DNA: TGTGCCAGCAGCCCAACGGACAGGGCAGCCGAGCAGTACGTC.

This clonotype was counted many times. V is TRBV5-1 and J is TRBJ1-1, with D perhaps TRBD1 (5 bases). In germline, CDR1 is SGHRS, CDR2 YFSETQ. The CDR3 totals 13 residues. Trimming cost V 3 bases and J 4 bases, with 10 bases left between them. CDR3: CASSSAGFTEAFF. The CDR3 bases are TGCGCCAGCAGCTCCGCAGGGTTCACTGAAGCTTTCTTT. The complete variable domain, with remaining parts taken from reference TRBV5-1 and TRBJ1-1, reads KAGVTQTPRYLIKTRGQQVTLSCSPISGHRSVSWYQQTPGQGLQFLFEYFSETQRNKGNFPGRFSGRQFSNSRSEMNVSTLELGDSALYLCASSSAGFTEAFFGQGTRLTVV.

This clonotype was counted at least ten times. The rearrangement uses TRBV30 and TRBJ2-1; D is uncertain. The CDR3 length is 11 residues. V lost 2 bases and J lost 5, with 4 bases in between. The germline V gene has CDR1 GTSNPN and CDR2 SVGIG (reference sequence). CDR3 nucleotide sequence: TGTGCCTGGAGTATGAACAATGAGCAGTTCTTC. It specifies CAWSMNNEQFF. Full variable domain (missing parts from reference TRBV30 and TRBJ2-1): SQTIHQWPATLVQPVGSPLSLECTVEGTSNPNLYWYRQAAGRGLQLLFYSVGIGQISSEVPQNLSASRPQDRQFILSSKKLLLSDSGFYLCAWSMNNEQFFGPGTRLTVL.

Ten or more counts support this clonotype. The gene calls are TRBV30 and TRBJ2-7; TRBD1 might be the D (5 bases). The CDR3 spans 13 residues. Trimming stripped 1 base from V and 1 base from J, with 8 bases between. CDR1 is GTSNPN, CDR2 SVGIG, per germline (reference sequence). The DNA for the CDR3 is TGTGCCTGGAGTGACAGGCGGTCCTACGAGCAGTACTTC. This translates into CAWSDRRSYEQYF.

The gene calls are TRBV7-9 and TRBJ2-3, with a tentative D call TRBD2 (5 bases). Germline V gene sequence: CDR1 SEHNR, CDR2 FQNEAQ (reference sequence). This CDR3 has 15 residues. Trimming removed 1 base at V and 1 base at J, with 9 bases between. CDR3 bases: TGTGCCAGCAGCTTAGTGGCCGGGGGCACAGATACGCAGTATTTT. Translation gives CASSLVAGGTDTQYF. Looking up the rest from reference TRBV7-9 and TRBJ2-3 gives the full variable domain: DTGVSQNPRHKITKRGQNVTFRCDPISEHNRLYWYRQTLGQGPEFLTYFQNEAQLEKSRLLSDRFSAERPKGSFSTLEIQRTEQGDSAMYLCASSLVAGGTDTQYFGPGTRLTVL.

The CDR3 region is CASSLGLRGGLDEQFF. For the CDR3, the DNA is TGTGCCAGCAGCTTGGGCTTGCGGGGGGGCCTTGATGAGCAGTTCTTC. The gene calls are TRBV7-3 and TRBJ2-1; 9 bases are shared with TRBD2. V was clipped by 3 bases and J by 8 bases; unmatched bases: 11. Germline loops: CDR1 SGHTA, CDR2 FQGTGA. There are 16 residues in the CDR3.

This clonotype was observed at least ten times. The rearrangement links TRBV5-5 to TRBJ2-6; TRBD1 matches 8 bases. Per germline, CDR1 SGHKS and CDR2 YYEKEE (reference sequence). The CDR3 consists of 20 residues. The V and J ends lost 4 bases and 1 base, in that order; junction bases with no gene match: 16. CDR3 coding DNA: TGTGCCAGCAGCGTCGTCCCGGGACAGGCTTCAAGGTCTGGGGCCAACGTCCTGACTTTC. It yields the protein CASSVVPGQASRSGANVLTF.

This clonotype was observed a handful of times. The chain recombines TRBV7-3 with TRBJ2-3, with 8 bases that match TRBD2. Trimming took 2 bases from V and 6 from J; bases not matched to a gene: 7. The CDR3 has 15 amino acids. Germline CDR1 and CDR2: SGHTA and FQGTGA. The CDR3 protein is CASSLGTRLSDTQYF. The CDR3 DNA is TGTGCCAGCAGCTTAGGGACTAGACTTTCCGATACGCAGTATTTT. The entire variable domain, with the rest obtained from reference TRBV7-3 and TRBJ2-3, is as follows: GAGVSQTPSNKVTEKGKYVELRCDPISGHTALYWYRQSLGQGPEFLIYFQGTGAADDSGLPNDRFFAVRPEGSVSTLKIQRTERGDSAVYLCASSLGTRLSDTQYFGPGTRLTVL.

CDR3 amino acids: CSARGTSGGFKDTQYF. The CDR3 region has the DNA TGCAGTGCTAGAGGGACTAGCGGGGGGTTTAAAGATACGCAGTATTTT. The chain employs TRBV20-1 and TRBJ2-3; 14 bases align to TRBD2. The CDR3 consists of 16 residues. J gave up 5 bases and V 1 base, and 5 bases lay outside the gene matches. Germline V gene lookup returns CDR1 DFQATT and CDR2 SNEGSKA (reference sequence).

In this sample, this clonotype turned up many times. The chain couples TRBV29-1 to TRBJ2-3; 7 positions match TRBD1. Germline lookup yields CDR1 SQVTM and CDR2 ANQGSEA. The junction had 10 bases not matched to a gene; V was cut back by 6 bases and J by 4 bases. The CDR3 totals 14 residues. This CDR3 reads CSVNTGDGADTQYF. In DNA, the CDR3 is TGCAGCGTCAATACAGGGGACGGGGCAGATACGCAGTATTTT.

This clonotype turned up a few times. The rearrangement uses TRBV4-3 and TRBJ2-7; D ambiguous. The CDR3 is made up of 12 amino acids. The germline gives CDR1 LGHNA, CDR2 YSLEER. This chain's CDR3 is CVPKRARDEQYF. CDR3 sequence (DNA): TGCGTCCCGAAGCGCGCCCGGGACGAGCAGTACTTC.